This entry lists 19 T cell receptor beta chains sequenced from one sample in a study of T cells in localized non-small cell lung cancer. TCRdb's copy holds only in-frame clones and misses some; the assay was immunoSEQ multiplex PCR. The data show 6,200 or so clones, around 90% seen once. Sequencing used peripheral blood, obtained before any cancer treatment. These receptor sequences come from a male donor at least 60 years old with stage I lung adenocarcinoma.

This clone appeared a few times. This sequence joins TRBV11-3 and TRBJ1-3; D is possibly TRBD1 (5 bases). The CDR3 spans 13 residues. CDR1 SGHNT and CDR2 YENEEA come from the germline V gene. V lost 6 bases and J 6 bases, leaving 12 bases between the germline ends. CDR3 bases: TGTGCCAGCAGTCAGGGAGTGGAAAACACCATATATTTT. Translation gives CASSQGVENTIYF.

The chain combines TRBV5-6 with TRBJ2-2; D gene uncertain. The CDR3 consists of 14 residues. V lost 4 bases to trimming and J lost 0 bases, with 7 bases between them. Germline V gives CDR1 SGHDT, CDR2 YYEEEE. The CDR3 nucleotides are TGTGCCAGCAGCCCCCGACCGAACACCGGGGAGCTGTTTTTT. It yields the protein CASSPRPNTGELFF.

The rearrangement links TRBV19 to TRBJ1-3; no clear D. Trimming pared 5 bases from V and 4 bases from J, leaving 9 bases between. Germline V lookup: CDR1 LNHDA, CDR2 SQIVND (reference sequence). This CDR3 has 13 residues. The CDR3 DNA sequence: TGTGCCAGTAGTTCGGACTTCGGAAACACCATATATTTT. It codes for CASSSDFGNTIYF.

This rearrangement joins TRBV7-9 to TRBJ2-7, with D possibly matching TRBD1 (5 bases). The CDR3 loop spans 14 amino acids. Germline CDR1 SEHNR, CDR2 FQNEAQ (reference sequence). The V end lost 2 bases, the J end lost 3 bases, and 11 bases lay between the germline ends. DNA for the CDR3: TGTGCCAGCAGCTTAAGTGCAGGGAACTACGAGCAGTACTTC. It encodes CASSLSAGNYEQYF.

The chain carries TRBV30 and TRBJ1-5; D call uncertain. The ends were cut back, 1 base at V and 7 bases at J, with 14 bases in the middle. The CDR3 contains 14 residues. Germline V CDR1 and CDR2: GTSNPN, SVGIG (reference sequence). This CDR3 reads CAWSEVSNGQPQHF. The DNA for the CDR3 is TGTGCCTGGAGTGAAGTCTCAAACGGCCAGCCCCAGCATTTT.

The chain recombines TRBV6-6 with TRBJ1-2; 10 nucleotides align to TRBD1. The CDR3 is 15 residues long. After removal of 0 bases from V and 6 bases from J, the junction contained 4 bases not matched to a gene. Germline CDR1 is MNHNY and CDR2 is SVGAGI (reference sequence). The CDR3 nucleotides are TGTGCCAGCAGTTACTCGGACAGGGGGGGGAATGGCTACACCTTC. It codes for CASSYSDRGGNGYTF.

The chain has TRBV5-4 and TRBJ2-2; TRBD1 aligns across 9 bases. The germline CDR1 and CDR2 sequences are SGHNT and YYREEE (reference sequence). The trim removed 3 bases at V and 5 bases at J, leaving 8 bases unmatched. The CDR3 covers 16 residues. The CDR3 region has the DNA TGTGCCAGCAGCTCCCGGACAGGGGACTTAACCGGGGAGCTGTTTTTT. This gives the protein CASSSRTGDLTGELFF.

The gene calls are TRBV6-1 and TRBJ2-5; unclear D gene. Per the germline V gene, CDR1 is MNHNS and CDR2 is SASEGT. The length of the CDR3 is 16 residues. V was pared by 4 bases and J by 5 bases, with 20 bases between. For the CDR3, the DNA is TGTGCCAGCAGTGTGAAGCCCTGGCAAGGGTGGGAGACCCAGTACTTC. Translated, it gives CASSVKPWQGWETQYF.

The J gene is TRBJ1-2, the V gene TRBV19; D perhaps matches TRBD1 (6 bases). Trimming cost V 1 base and J 8 bases, with 17 bases left between them. This CDR3 has 15 amino acids. CDR1 is LNHDA, CDR2 SQIVND, per germline (reference sequence). In DNA form, the CDR3 reads TGTGCCAGTAGTATAGGGGTGACAGGTTCGGCCGGCTACACCTTC. This sequence encodes CASSIGVTGSAGYTF.

The chain has TRBV4-1 and TRBJ2-1, with 7 bases that match TRBD2. Losses at the gene ends were 7 bases for V and 5 bases for J; bases not matched to a gene: 14. Germline CDR1 MGHRA, CDR2 YSYEKL. CDR3 length: 16 amino acids. CDR3 nucleotide sequence: TGCGCCAGCACTTCTGTGGGGCGGGAGAATCACAATGAGCAGTTCTTC. It translates to CASTSVGRENHNEQFF.

The chain recombines TRBV11-2 with TRBJ2-1; unclear D gene. V dropped 5 bases and J dropped 15 bases, with 14 bases sitting between them. Germline values: CDR1 SGHAT, CDR2 FQNNGV. The CDR3 is made up of 11 amino acids. The CDR3 sequence: CASSLGLVTFF. The CDR3 region has the DNA TGTGCCAGCAGCCTTGGGCTAGTTACGTTCTTC. Based on the CDR3 plus reference TRBV11-2 and TRBJ2-1, the full variable domain is EAGVAQSPRYKIIEKRQSVAFWCNPISGHATLYWYQQILGQGPKLLIQFQNNGVVDDSQLPKDRFSAERLKGVDSTLKIQPAKLEDSAVYLCASSLGLVTFFGPGTRLTVL.

This clone is a singleton in its sample. The chain links TRBV21-1 to TRBJ1-2; whether TRBD1, the table's D call, matches the DNA was not checked. TRBV21-1 represents a pseudogene. The CDR3 runs 12 residues. In nucleotides, the CDR3 is TGTGCCAGCAGCGAACGGTACAGTGGCTACACCTTC. Its translation: CASSERYSGYTF.

This clone has a single count. V is TRBV4-1 and J is TRBJ2-7, with TRBD1 identical over 7 bases. The CDR3 runs 15 residues. Germline V CDR1 and CDR2: MGHRA, YSYEKL. The junction had 7 bases not matched to a gene; V was cut back by 4 bases and J by 1 base. CDR3 sequence reads: CASSPYQGQSYEQYF. The CDR3 coding sequence is TGCGCCAGCAGCCCATACCAGGGACAGTCCTACGAGCAGTACTTC.

The chain recombines TRBV7-9 with TRBJ2-3; 7 bases align to TRBD2. The CDR3 consists of 14 residues. The V and J ends lost 8 bases and 2 bases, in that order; junction bases with no gene match: 7. CDR1 SEHNR and CDR2 FQNEAQ come from the germline V gene (reference sequence). The CDR3 region is CASGGERATDTQYF. The CDR3 DNA is TGTGCCAGCGGGGGGGAAAGGGCCACAGATACGCAGTATTTT.

For this clone: One end of the junction does not line up with germline, which may come from a read error. The J gene is TRBJ2-5, the V gene TRBV11-2, with a tentative D call TRBD1 (6 bases). The CDR3 has 10 amino acids. The germline gives CDR1 SGHAT, CDR2 FQNNGV. The CDR3, as DNA: TGCCAACAGGGTGAAGAGACCCAGTACTTC. It specifies CQQGEETQYF.

This clone is a singleton in its sample. V gene TRBV4-2 combines with J gene TRBJ2-2, with D possibly matching TRBD1 (6 bases). This CDR3 is 15 amino acids long. V was pared by 5 bases and J by 7 bases, with 17 bases between. Germline-derived CDR1 and CDR2 are LGHNA and YNFKEQ. The CDR3 DNA sequence: TGTGCCAGCAGCTTAGGGGGTCAATTAAGCGGGGAGCTGTTTTTT. Translating gives CASSLGGQLSGELFF.

The V call is TRBV5-6, the J call TRBJ2-7, with TRBD1 matching 7 bases. J gave up 2 bases and V 5 bases, and 7 bases lay outside the gene matches. Germline assignment: CDR1 SGHDT and CDR2 YYEEEE. This CDR3 has 14 amino acids. The CDR3 sequence is CASSSPTGAYEQYF. The CDR3 nucleotides read TGTGCCAGCAGTTCCCCCACAGGGGCCTACGAGCAGTACTTC.

The chain is built from TRBV4-1 and TRBJ1-3, with unresolved D. CDR1 and CDR2 from the germline V gene are MGHRA and YSYEKL. This CDR3 spans 14 amino acids. V lost 0 bases and J lost 0, with 3 bases in between. The CDR3 bases are TGCGCCAGCAGCCAAGACCGCTCTGGAAACACCATATATTTT. Protein: CASSQDRSGNTIYF.

As for this clone: Germline is not matched at one junction end, which may reflect a read error. Other nucleotide sequences from this sample produce the same CDR3. The chain uses TRBV4-1 and TRBJ2-3; D is uncertain. This CDR3 is 12 amino acids long. The germline V gene encodes CDR1 MGHRA and CDR2 YSYEKL. The CDR3 DNA reads TGCGCTAGCAGCCAAGATTCAGATACGCAGTATTTT. The encoded protein is CASSQDSDTQYF.